The present entry profiles one T cell receptor (beta chain) with its context. This sample is part of a study of T cell responses to AZD1222 COVID-19 vaccine. TCRdb's copy holds only in-frame clones and misses some; the assay was immunoSEQ multiplex PCR. Of about 120,000 clones listed, roughly 89% are singletons. This clonotype originated in an adult in good health. Sample: peripheral blood, taken on day 0 of AZD1222 vaccination.

CDR3 nucleotides: TGTGCCTGGGGGACAGGGCAAAGAGAAGGCTACACCTTC. Translated: CAWGTGQREGYTF. The chain carries TRBV30 and TRBJ1-2; 9 bases agree with TRBD1. Germline loops: CDR1 GTSNPN, CDR2 SVGIG (reference sequence). Unmatched junction bases numbered 9, after V lost 5 bases and J lost 8 bases. This CDR3 is 13 amino acids long.